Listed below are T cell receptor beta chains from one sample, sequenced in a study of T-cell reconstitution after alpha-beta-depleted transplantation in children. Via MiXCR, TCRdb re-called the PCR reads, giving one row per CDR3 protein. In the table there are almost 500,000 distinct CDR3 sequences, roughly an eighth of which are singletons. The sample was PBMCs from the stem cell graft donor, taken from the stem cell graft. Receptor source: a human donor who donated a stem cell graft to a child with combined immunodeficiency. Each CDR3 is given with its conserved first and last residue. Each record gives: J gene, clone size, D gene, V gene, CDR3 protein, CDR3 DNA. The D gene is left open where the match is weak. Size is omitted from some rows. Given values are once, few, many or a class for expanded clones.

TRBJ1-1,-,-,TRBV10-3,CAISLEGGNTEAFF,TGTGCCATCAGCCTCGAGGGGGGGAACACTGAAGCTTTCTTT
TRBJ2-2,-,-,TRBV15,CATSRVKGDTGELFF,TGTGCCACCAGCAGAGTAAAAGGAGACACCGGGGAGCTGTTTTTT
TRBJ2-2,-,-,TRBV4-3,CASSHPPPRGGLNTGELFF,TGCGCCAGCAGCCATCCACCTCCTAGAGGGGGATTGAACACCGGGGAGCTGTTTTTT
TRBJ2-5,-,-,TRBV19,CASRGALVGETQYF,TGTGCCAGTAGGGGGGCCTTAGTCGGTGAGACCCAGTACTTC
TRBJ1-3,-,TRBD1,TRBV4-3,CASSQAGGGGGGPGNTIYF,TGCGCCAGCAGCCAAGCGGGAGGGGGAGGGGGCGGGCCTGGAAACACCATATATTTT
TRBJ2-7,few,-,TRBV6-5,CASSLGGGGEQYF,TGTGCCAGCAGTTTAGGAGGGGGCGGCGAGCAGTACTTC
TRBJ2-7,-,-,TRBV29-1,CSVEDSQRYEQYF,TGCAGCGTTGAAGATTCCCAGAGGTACGAGCAGTACTTC
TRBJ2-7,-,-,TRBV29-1,CSVERTKGSYEQYF,TGCAGCGTTGAACGGACGAAGGGGAGCTACGAGCAGTACTTC
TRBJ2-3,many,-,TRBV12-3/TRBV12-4,CASRPTGGTDTQYF,TGTGCCAGCAGGCCAACCGGGGGCACAGATACGCAGTATTTT
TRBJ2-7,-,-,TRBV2,CASRSFYEQYF,TGTGCCAGCAGAAGCTTCTACGAGCAGTACTTC
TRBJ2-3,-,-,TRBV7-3,CASSLGSAYTQYF,TGTGCCAGCAGCTTAGGGAGCGCTTATACGCAGTATTTT
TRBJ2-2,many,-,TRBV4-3,CASSQDTGELFF,TGCGCCAGCAGCCAAGACACCGGGGAGCTGTTTTTT
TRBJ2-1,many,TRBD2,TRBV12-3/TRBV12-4,CASSFGLVGSYNEQFF,TGTGCCAGCAGTTTCGGACTAGTCGGGTCCTACAATGAGCAGTTCTTC
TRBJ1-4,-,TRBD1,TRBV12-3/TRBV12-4,CASSFGGGLNEKLFF,TGTGCCAGCAGTTTCGGAGGGGGCCTTAATGAAAAACTGTTTTTT
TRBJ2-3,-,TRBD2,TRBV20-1,CSASPGLATLTDTQYF,TGCAGTGCTAGCCCGGGACTAGCGACTCTTACAGATACGCAGTATTTT
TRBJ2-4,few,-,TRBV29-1,CSVEVGGVKNIQYF,TGCAGCGTTGAGGTCGGCGGCGTTAAAAACATTCAGTACTTC
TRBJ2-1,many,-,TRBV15,CATSRDPVRVDYNEQFF,TGTGCCACCAGCAGAGATCCCGTCAGGGTGGACTACAATGAGCAGTTCTTC
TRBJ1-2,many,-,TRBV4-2,CASSQYRAAVGYTF,TGTGCCAGCAGCCAATACAGGGCGGCTGTCGGCTACACCTTC
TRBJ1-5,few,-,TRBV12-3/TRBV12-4,CASRQTLGPQHF,TGTGCCAGCAGGCAAACCCTGGGGCCCCAGCATTTT
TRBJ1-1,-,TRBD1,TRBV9,CASSSGTGGNTEAFF,TGTGCCAGCAGCTCAGGGACAGGGGGCAACACTGAAGCTTTCTTT
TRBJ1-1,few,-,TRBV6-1,CASRVHRVLNTEAFF,TGTGCCAGCAGGGTACACAGGGTATTGAACACTGAAGCTTTCTTT
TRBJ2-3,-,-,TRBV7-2,CASSLTGNRADTQYF,TGTGCCAGCAGCTTAACGGGAAACCGGGCAGATACGCAGTATTTT
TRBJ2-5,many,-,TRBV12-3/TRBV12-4,CASSFGGQQETQYF,TGTGCCAGCAGTTTTGGAGGTCAGCAAGAGACCCAGTACTTC
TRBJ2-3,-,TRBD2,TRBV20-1,CSATLAGASTDTQYF,TGCAGTGCTACCCTAGCGGGGGCCAGCACAGATACGCAGTATTTT
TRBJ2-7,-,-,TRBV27,CASSFGPWGTYEQYF,TGTGCCAGCAGTTTTGGGCCCTGGGGAACCTACGAGCAGTACTTC
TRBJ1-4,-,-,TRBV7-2,CASSLPLRARGPIATNEKLFF,TGTGCCAGCAGCTTACCCCTGCGTGCCCGGGGACCTATTGCAACTAATGAAAAACTGTTTTTT
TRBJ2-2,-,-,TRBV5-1,CASSLPLASGELFF,TGCGCCAGCAGCTTGCCACTAGCATCGGGGGAGCTGTTTTTT
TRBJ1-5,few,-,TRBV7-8,CASSRQVNQPQHF,TGTGCCAGCAGCCGGCAGGTCAATCAGCCCCAGCATTTT
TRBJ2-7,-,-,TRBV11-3,CASSLLPVSSYEQYF,TGTGCCAGCAGCTTACTTCCAGTAAGCTCCTACGAGCAGTACTTC